This T cell receptor beta chain originates from a study of OX40 agonist ivuxolimab in advanced cancers. TCRdb keeps only in-frame clones here, not all; method: immunoSEQ multiplex PCR. In the table there are roughly 70,000 clones, 85% of which are singletons. This CDR3 has 15 residues. V was trimmed by 5 bases and J by 0 bases, leaving 8 bases between them. From germline, CDR1 is MRHNA and CDR2 SNTAGT. This TCR derives from an adult with an advanced solid tumor such as melanoma, head and neck, liver or kidney cancer. The chain carries TRBV6-4 and TRBJ2-6, with D perhaps matching TRBD2 (6 bases). The source material was CD4+ or CD8+ T cells sorted from blood, sampled in a trial of the OX40 agonist ivuxolimab. CDR3 loop: CASSHGGSGANVLTF. The CDR3 DNA reads as TGTGCCAGCAGTCACGGGGGCTCTGGGGCCAACGTCCTGACTTTC.